This T cell receptor (beta chain) was recovered during a study of T cells in Graves' hyperthyroidism and ophthalmopathy. The CDR3 contains 14 residues. V shed 1 base and J shed 5 bases, with 10 bases lying between them. The germline V gene encodes CDR1 SGDLS and CDR2 YYNGEE. Ophthalmopathy cases met thresholds of Clinical Activity Score at least 3, NOSPECS grade at least 4 and duration under 3 months. RNA transcripts served as the template for amplifying TCR beta CDR3 regions. HTBI primers were used for first-round RT-PCR of the TCR CDR3. TCRdb reprocessed the multiplex PCR reads with MiXCR, giving one entry per CDR3 protein. The sample holds approximately 380,000 distinct CDR3 sequences, approximately 17% seen once. Ten or more counts support this clonotype.

The sequenced material came from blood. J is TRBJ2-1 and V is TRBV9, with D perhaps TRBD1 or TRBD2 (5 bases each). The sequence derives from a young man with Graves' ophthalmopathy. CDR3 residues: CASSVRGGNNEQFF. CDR3 DNA sequence: TGTGCCAGCAGCGTACGGGGCGGTAACAATGAGCAGTTCTTC.